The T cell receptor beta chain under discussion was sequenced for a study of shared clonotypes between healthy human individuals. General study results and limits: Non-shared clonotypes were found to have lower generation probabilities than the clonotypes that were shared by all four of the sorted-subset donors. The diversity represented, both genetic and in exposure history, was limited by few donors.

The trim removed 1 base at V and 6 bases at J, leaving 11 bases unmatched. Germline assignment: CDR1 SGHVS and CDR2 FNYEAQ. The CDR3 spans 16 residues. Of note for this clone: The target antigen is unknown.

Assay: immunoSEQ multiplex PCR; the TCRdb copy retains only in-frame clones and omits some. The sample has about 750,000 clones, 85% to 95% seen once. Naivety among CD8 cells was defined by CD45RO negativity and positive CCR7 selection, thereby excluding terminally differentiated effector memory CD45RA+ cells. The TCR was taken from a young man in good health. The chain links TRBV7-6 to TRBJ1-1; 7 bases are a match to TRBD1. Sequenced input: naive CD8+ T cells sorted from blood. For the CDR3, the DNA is TGTGCCAGCAGCTTAGGGGACAGCAAATATGGGGCTGAAGCTTTCTTT. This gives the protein CASSLGDSKYGAEAFF.